These 20 T cell receptor beta chains were sequenced from one sample in a study of T cell responses to AZD1222 COVID-19 vaccine. Only in-frame clones appear in the TCRdb table, and some are missing; sequencing was by immunoSEQ multiplex PCR. Among over 150,000 clones listed, 70% to 90% were seen once. The sequencing here drew on peripheral blood, taken 28 days after the second AZD1222 dose. These receptors were collected from an adult who received the AZD1222 COVID-19 vaccine.

The chain is built from TRBV7-2 and TRBJ2-3; D call uncertain. The germline gives CDR1 SGHTA, CDR2 FQGNSA. The CDR3 extends over 13 amino acids. V was clipped by 7 bases and J by 5 bases, with 13 bases between them. CDR3 sequence (DNA): TGTGCCAGCACCCTAACCGGCCGAGATACGCAGTATTTT. Its translation is CASTLTGRDTQYF.

The rearrangement uses TRBV5-1 and TRBJ2-1, with a tentative D call TRBD2 (6 bases). There are 15 residues in the CDR3. CDR1 SGHRS and CDR2 YFSETQ come from the germline V gene. V was cut by 4 bases and J by 5 bases, with 16 bases left in between. The CDR3 spells CASSAGTARHNEQFF. CDR3 nucleotides: TGCGCCAGCAGCGCAGGGACTGCTCGGCACAATGAGCAGTTCTTC.

J is TRBJ1-1 and V is TRBV29-1; the D is unclear. CDR3 length: 11 amino acids. Germline V gene sequence: CDR1 SQVTM, CDR2 ANQGSEA. Trimming cost V 4 bases and J 1 base, with 4 bases left between them. CDR3 loop: CSVGENTEAFF. The CDR3 bases are TGCAGCGTTGGGGAGAACACTGAAGCTTTCTTT.

The genes are TRBV7-9 and TRBJ2-7, with 7 bases fitting TRBD2. CDR3 length: 15 residues. V shed 0 bases, J shed 2 bases, and the junction held 4 bases outside the gene matches. Germline CDR1 SEHNR, CDR2 FQNEAQ (reference sequence). Here the CDR3 DNA reads TGTGCCAGCAGCTTAGCGGGCGGGGGTGCCTACGAGCAGTACTTC. Translation: CASSLAGGGAYEQYF.

Note on this clone: This sample includes further DNA sequences coding for the same CDR3. This rearrangement joins TRBV5-6 to TRBJ1-6; possibly TRBD1 for D (5 bases). Germline CDR1 reads SGHDT; CDR2 reads YYEEEE. The V end was cut by 0 bases, the J end by 10 bases, with 8 bases between. This CDR3 contains 13 residues. The CDR3 loop is CASSLGQGSPLHF. The CDR3 bases are TGTGCCAGCAGCTTGGGGCAGGGATCACCCCTCCACTTT. The full variable domain, with the rest looked up from reference TRBV5-6 and TRBJ1-6, is DAGVTQSPTHLIKTRGQQVTLRCSPKSGHDTVSWYQQALGQGPQFIFQYYEEEERQRGNFPDRFSGHQFPNYSSELNVNALLLGDSALYLCASSLGQGSPLHFGNGTRLTVT.

The genes are TRBV7-8 and TRBJ2-7, with TRBD1 identical over 8 bases. The CDR3 consists of 14 residues. CDR1 and CDR2 from the germline V gene are SGHVS and FQNEAQ. V was pared by 1 base and J by 5 bases, with 4 bases of the junction left unmatched. CDR3 in amino acids: CASSLDRGFHEQYF. DNA for the CDR3: TGTGCCAGCAGCTTAGACAGGGGGTTCCACGAGCAGTACTTC.

The sample holds a few counts of this clone. The chain joins TRBV30 to TRBJ2-7; 9 bases are shared with TRBD1. The V gene end was trimmed by 2 bases and the J gene end by 6 bases; junction bases not matched to a gene: 5. This CDR3 comprises 13 residues. Germline V gene lookup returns CDR1 GTSNPN and CDR2 SVGIG (reference sequence). CDR3 protein: CAWSWTGAIEQYF. As DNA, the CDR3 is TGTGCCTGGAGTTGGACAGGGGCCATCGAGCAGTACTTC.

The V and J genes are TRBV6-2 or TRBV6-3 and TRBJ2-4; TRBD1 agrees at 8 bases. There are 17 residues in the CDR3. The trim removed 0 bases at V and 0 bases at J, leaving 4 bases unmatched. CDR1 MNHEY and CDR2 SVGEGT come from the germline V gene. The CDR3 sequence: CASSYSGTGEAKNIQYF. The CDR3 DNA reads as TGTGCCAGCAGTTACTCCGGGACAGGCGAAGCCAAAAACATTCAGTACTTC.

The chain links TRBV5-1 to TRBJ2-1, with D perhaps TRBD2 (6 bases). The germline V gene has CDR1 SGHRS and CDR2 YFSETQ. V lost 0 bases, J lost 0 bases, and 10 bases lay in between. The CDR3 length is 16 residues. The CDR3 region has the DNA TGCGCCAGCAGCTTGGATGGGGGGAGCTCCTACAATGAGCAGTTCTTC. The encoded protein is CASSLDGGSSYNEQFF.

The chain couples TRBV9 to TRBJ1-6; 7 nucleotides agree with TRBD1. The germline CDR1 and CDR2 sequences are SGDLS and YYNGEE. J was trimmed by 5 bases and V by 4 bases; bases with no gene match: 6. This CDR3 comprises 15 residues. CDR3: CASSPQGGDNSPLHF. The CDR3 DNA reads TGTGCCAGCAGCCCTCAGGGGGGGGATAATTCACCCCTCCACTTT.

A single count supports this clone. Within the sample, other DNA sequences also encode this same CDR3. The genes are TRBV6-5 and TRBJ1-3; TRBD1 aligns across 8 bases. The junction had 3 bases not matched to a gene; V was cut back by 5 bases and J by 0 bases. This CDR3 spans 15 amino acids. The germline V gene encodes CDR1 MNHEY and CDR2 SVGAGI. The CDR3 is CASSPDRGSGNTIYF. In nucleotides, the CDR3 is TGTGCCAGCAGTCCCGACAGGGGCTCTGGAAACACCATATATTTT.

The chain recombines TRBV19 with TRBJ1-1; D is unresolved. Germline CDR1 LNHDA, CDR2 SQIVND (reference sequence). This CDR3 comprises 15 residues. V dropped 3 bases and J dropped 4 bases, with 15 bases sitting between them. CDR3 loop: CASSILGRIATEAFF. Here the CDR3 DNA reads TGTGCCAGTAGTATTCTAGGTCGGATTGCCACTGAAGCTTTCTTT.

This clone has only one observation. The chain combines TRBV20-1 with TRBJ1-1; D may be TRBD1 (5 bases). Germline CDR1 is DFQATT and CDR2 is SNEGSKA (reference sequence). The CDR3 totals 13 residues. Trimming stripped 3 bases from V and 5 bases from J, with 13 bases between. CDR3 region: CSASSRVGTEAFF. The CDR3 DNA follows: TGCAGTGCTAGTTCCAGGGTCGGGACTGAAGCTTTCTTT.

The chain carries TRBV12-3 or TRBV12-4 and TRBJ1-5; D ambiguous. With 3 bases removed from V and 7 bases from J, the gap between germline ends came to 10 bases. This CDR3 comprises 13 residues. This chain's CDR3 is CASSFRVDQPQHF. As DNA, the CDR3 is TGTGCCAGCAGTTTTCGGGTTGACCAGCCCCAGCATTTT.

The chain joins TRBV14 to TRBJ1-4; D possibly corresponds to TRBD1 (5 bases). V was cut by 4 bases and J by 8 bases, with 17 bases left in between. CDR3 size: 15 residues. Germline assignment: CDR1 SGHDN and CDR2 FVKESK. This CDR3 is CASSRGVQGDEKLFF. The CDR3 nucleotides read TGTGCCAGCAGCCGGGGCGTTCAGGGAGACGAAAAACTGTTTTTT.

Here the CDR3 reads CASSRQEFSYNEQFF. CDR3 DNA sequence: TGCGCCAGCAGCCGACAGGAATTCTCCTACAATGAGCAGTTCTTC. V is TRBV5-1 and J is TRBJ2-1; tentative D call: TRBD1 (6 bases). V dropped 4 bases and J dropped 0 bases, with 11 bases sitting between them. The CDR3 covers 15 residues. Germline assignment: CDR1 SGHRS and CDR2 YFSETQ. The full variable domain, completed using reference TRBV5-1 and TRBJ2-1, is KAGVTQTPRYLIKTRGQQVTLSCSPISGHRSVSWYQQTPGQGLQFLFEYFSETQRNKGNFPGRFSGRQFSNSRSEMNVSTLELGDSALYLCASSRQEFSYNEQFFGPGTRLTVL.

The rearrangement uses TRBV2 and TRBJ1-1; D gene uncertain. The V end lost 8 bases, the J end lost 7 bases, and 11 bases lay between the germline ends. The CDR3 sequence is 11 residues long. The V gene's germline CDR1 is SNHLY and CDR2 FYNNEI. The CDR3 reads CASEVSNEAFF. The CDR3, as DNA: TGTGCCAGCGAGGTTTCCAATGAAGCTTTCTTT.

The chain uses TRBV5-4 and TRBJ1-2; D possibly corresponds to TRBD1 (5 bases). Germline-derived CDR1 and CDR2 are SGHNT and YYREEE (reference sequence). The V end was cut by 4 bases, the J end by 3 bases, with 19 bases between. The CDR3 spans 16 residues. The CDR3 here is CASSAILPGGDYGYTF. As DNA, the CDR3 is TGTGCCAGCAGCGCGATATTACCGGGAGGGGACTATGGCTACACCTTC.

The chain carries TRBV6-1 and TRBJ1-1, with no clear D. Per germline, CDR1 MNHNS and CDR2 SASEGT. Trimming cost V 2 bases and J 1 base, with 8 bases left between them. The CDR3 runs to 14 residues. CDR3 amino acids: CASSEWQANTEAFF. The CDR3 coding sequence is TGTGCCAGCAGTGAATGGCAGGCGAACACTGAAGCTTTCTTT.

This sequence joins TRBV5-4 and TRBJ2-1; TRBD2 matches at 11 bases. Unmatched junction bases numbered 8, after V lost 2 bases and J lost 10 bases. The CDR3 runs 15 residues. From germline, CDR1 is SGHNT and CDR2 YYREEE (reference sequence). This CDR3 is CASSFSGGASWEQFF. The CDR3 DNA reads TGTGCCAGCAGCTTTAGCGGGGGGGCGAGTTGGGAGCAGTTCTTC.